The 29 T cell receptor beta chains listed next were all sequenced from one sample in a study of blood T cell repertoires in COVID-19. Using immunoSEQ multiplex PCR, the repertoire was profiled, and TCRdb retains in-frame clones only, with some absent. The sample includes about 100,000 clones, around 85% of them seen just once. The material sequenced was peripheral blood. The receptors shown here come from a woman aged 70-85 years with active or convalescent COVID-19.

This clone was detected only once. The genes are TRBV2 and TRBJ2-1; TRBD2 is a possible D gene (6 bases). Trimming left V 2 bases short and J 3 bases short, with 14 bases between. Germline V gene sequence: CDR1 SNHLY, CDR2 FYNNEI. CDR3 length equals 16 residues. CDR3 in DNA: TGTGCCAGCAGTGAATGGGGAAGGGAGGTCTACAATGAGCAGTTCTTC. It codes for CASSEWGREVYNEQFF.

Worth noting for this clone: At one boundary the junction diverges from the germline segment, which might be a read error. The CDR3 bases are TGCGCCCGCAGCCGCCGGGACACCAATACCGGGGAGCTGTTTTTT. As protein: CARSRRDTNTGELFF. The rearrangement links TRBV4-3 to TRBJ2-2, with a weak D call TRBD1 (6 bases). This CDR3 is built from 15 residues. CDR1 is LGHNA, CDR2 YSLEER, per germline.

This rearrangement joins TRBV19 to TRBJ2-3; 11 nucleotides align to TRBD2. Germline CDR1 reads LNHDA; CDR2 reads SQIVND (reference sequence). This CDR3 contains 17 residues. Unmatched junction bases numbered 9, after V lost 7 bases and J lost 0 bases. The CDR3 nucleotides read TGTGCCAGTACGTCGGTAGCGGGAGGGTATAGCACAGATACGCAGTATTTT. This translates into CASTSVAGGYSTDTQYF.

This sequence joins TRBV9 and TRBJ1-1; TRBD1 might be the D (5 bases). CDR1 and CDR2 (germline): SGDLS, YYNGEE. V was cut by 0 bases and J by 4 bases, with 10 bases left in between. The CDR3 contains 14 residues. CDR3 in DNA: TGTGCCAGCAGCGTAGATCAGGGTGGCACTGAAGCTTTCTTT. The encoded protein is CASSVDQGGTEAFF.

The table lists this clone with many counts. The CDR3 nucleotides read TGTGCCAGCAGTGCCCAGGGTCTGGGCAATCAGCCCCAGCATTTT. It is translated as CASSAQGLGNQPQHF. The chain couples TRBV7-2 to TRBJ1-5, with a tentative D call TRBD1 (5 bases). The CDR3 has 15 amino acids. The V and J ends lost 6 bases and 2 bases respectively, with 14 bases between them. Germline loops: CDR1 SGHTA, CDR2 FQGNSA.

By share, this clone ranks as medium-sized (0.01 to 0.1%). CDR3 sequence reads: CASTGMKYEQYF. Written as DNA, the CDR3 is TGTGCCAGCACAGGGATGAAATACGAGCAGTACTTC. The chain combines TRBV2 with TRBJ2-7, with D possibly matching TRBD1 (5 bases). There are 12 residues in the CDR3. The V and J ends lost 7 bases and 4 bases respectively, with 11 bases between them. CDR1 SNHLY and CDR2 FYNNEI come from the germline V gene.

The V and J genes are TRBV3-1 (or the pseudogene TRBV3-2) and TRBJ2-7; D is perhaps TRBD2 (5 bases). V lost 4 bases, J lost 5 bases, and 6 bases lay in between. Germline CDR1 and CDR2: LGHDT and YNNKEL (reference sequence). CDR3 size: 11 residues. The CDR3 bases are TGTGCCAGCAGCCGAGCGGACGAGCAGTACTTC. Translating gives CASSRADEQYF.

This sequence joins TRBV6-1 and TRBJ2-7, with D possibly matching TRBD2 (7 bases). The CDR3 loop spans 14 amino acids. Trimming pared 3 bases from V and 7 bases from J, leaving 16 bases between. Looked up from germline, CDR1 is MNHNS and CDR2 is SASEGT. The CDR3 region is CASSDRGRAGEQYF. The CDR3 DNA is TGTGCCAGCAGTGATAGGGGGAGGGCAGGGGAGCAGTACTTC.

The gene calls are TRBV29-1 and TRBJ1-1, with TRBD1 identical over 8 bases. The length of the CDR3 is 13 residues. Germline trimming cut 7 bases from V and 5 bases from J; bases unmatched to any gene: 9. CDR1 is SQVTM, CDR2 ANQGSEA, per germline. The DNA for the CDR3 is TGCAGCGGGCGAACAGGGGGTGAGACTGAAGCTTTCTTT. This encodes CSGRTGGETEAFF.

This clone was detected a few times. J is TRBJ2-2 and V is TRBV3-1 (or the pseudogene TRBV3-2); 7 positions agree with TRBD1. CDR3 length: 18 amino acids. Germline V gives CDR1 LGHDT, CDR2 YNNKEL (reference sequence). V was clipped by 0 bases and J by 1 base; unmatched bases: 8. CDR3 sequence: CASSQDYARQGNTGELFF. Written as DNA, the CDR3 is TGTGCCAGCAGCCAAGATTACGCGCGACAGGGGAACACCGGGGAGCTGTTTTTT.

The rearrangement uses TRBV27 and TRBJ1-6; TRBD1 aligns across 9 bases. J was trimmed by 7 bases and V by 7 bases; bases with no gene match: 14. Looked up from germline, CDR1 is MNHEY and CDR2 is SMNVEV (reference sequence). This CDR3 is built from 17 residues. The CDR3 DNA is TGTGCCAGCAAAATAGTCCCGGGACAGGGAGACAATTCACCCCTCCACTTT. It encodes CASKIVPGQGDNSPLHF.

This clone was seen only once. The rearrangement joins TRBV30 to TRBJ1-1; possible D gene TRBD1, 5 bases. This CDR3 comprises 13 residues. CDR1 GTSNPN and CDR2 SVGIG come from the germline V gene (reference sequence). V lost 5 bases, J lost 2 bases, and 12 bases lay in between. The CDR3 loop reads CAWDRGLNTEAFF. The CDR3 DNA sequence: TGTGCCTGGGACCGGGGACTAAACACTGAAGCTTTCTTT. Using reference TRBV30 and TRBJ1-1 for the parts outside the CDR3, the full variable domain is SQTIHQWPATLVQPVGSPLSLECTVEGTSNPNLYWYRQAAGRGLQLLFYSVGIGQISSEVPQNLSASRPQDRQFILSSKKLLLSDSGFYLCAWDRGLNTEAFFGQGTRLTVV.

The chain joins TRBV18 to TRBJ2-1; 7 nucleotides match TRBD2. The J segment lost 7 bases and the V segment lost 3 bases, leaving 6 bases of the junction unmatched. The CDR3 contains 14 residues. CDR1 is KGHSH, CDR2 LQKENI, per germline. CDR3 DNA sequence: TGTGCCAGCTCACCCTCGACTAGCCCTAATGAGCAGTTCTTC. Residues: CASSPSTSPNEQFF.

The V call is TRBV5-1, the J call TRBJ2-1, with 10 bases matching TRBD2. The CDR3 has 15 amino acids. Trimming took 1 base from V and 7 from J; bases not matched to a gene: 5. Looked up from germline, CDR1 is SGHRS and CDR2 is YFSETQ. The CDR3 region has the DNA TGCGCCAGCAGCTTGTTAGCGGGAGGTGCAAATGAGCAGTTCTTC. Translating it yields CASSLLAGGANEQFF.

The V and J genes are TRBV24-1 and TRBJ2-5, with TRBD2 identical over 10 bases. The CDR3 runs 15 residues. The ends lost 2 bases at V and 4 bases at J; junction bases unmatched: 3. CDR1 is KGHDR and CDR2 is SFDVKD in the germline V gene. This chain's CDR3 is CATSDSSGGGETQYF. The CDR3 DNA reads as TGTGCCACCAGTGATTCTAGCGGGGGTGGAGAGACCCAGTACTTC.

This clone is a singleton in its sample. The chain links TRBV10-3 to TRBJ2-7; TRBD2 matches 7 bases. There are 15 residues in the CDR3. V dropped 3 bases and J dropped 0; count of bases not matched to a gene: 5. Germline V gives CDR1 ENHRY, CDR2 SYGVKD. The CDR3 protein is CAISDPWGGSYEQYF. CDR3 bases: TGTGCCATCAGTGACCCTTGGGGGGGCTCCTACGAGCAGTACTTC.

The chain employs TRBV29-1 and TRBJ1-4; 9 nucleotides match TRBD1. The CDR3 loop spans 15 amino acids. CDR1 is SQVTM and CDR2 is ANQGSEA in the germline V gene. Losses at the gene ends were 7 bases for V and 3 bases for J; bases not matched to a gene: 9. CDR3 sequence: CSGRTGASANEKLFF. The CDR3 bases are TGCAGCGGCCGGACAGGGGCTTCGGCTAATGAAAAACTGTTTTTT.

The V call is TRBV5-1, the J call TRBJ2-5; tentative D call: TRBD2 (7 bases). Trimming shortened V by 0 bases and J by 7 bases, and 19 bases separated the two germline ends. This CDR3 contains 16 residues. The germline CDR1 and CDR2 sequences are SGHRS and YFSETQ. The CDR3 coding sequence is TGCGCCAGCAGCTTGGCTGGAGGGACAACGGGAGGGACCCAGTACTTC. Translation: CASSLAGGTTGGTQYF. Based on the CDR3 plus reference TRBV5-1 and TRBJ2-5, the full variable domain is KAGVTQTPRYLIKTRGQQVTLSCSPISGHRSVSWYQQTPGQGLQFLFEYFSETQRNKGNFPGRFSGRQFSNSRSEMNVSTLELGDSALYLCASSLAGGTTGGTQYFGPGTRLLVL.

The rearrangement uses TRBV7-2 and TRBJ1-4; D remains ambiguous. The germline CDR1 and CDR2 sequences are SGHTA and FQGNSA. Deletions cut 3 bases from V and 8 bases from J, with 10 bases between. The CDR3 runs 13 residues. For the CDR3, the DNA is TGTGCCAGCAGCTTGGAGCCGGAGGAAAAACTGTTTTTT. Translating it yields CASSLEPEEKLFF.

The CDR3 DNA is TGTGCCAGCAGCTTAAGCTCTGCCGGGACAGCTATTATCCCCCTCCACTTT. Translating gives CASSLSSAGTAIIPLHF. The chain combines TRBV7-8 with TRBJ1-6, with TRBD1 identical over 7 bases. Germline V CDR1 and CDR2: SGHVS, FQNEAQ. Germline trimming cut 2 bases from V and 13 bases from J; bases unmatched to any gene: 17. The CDR3 has 17 amino acids.

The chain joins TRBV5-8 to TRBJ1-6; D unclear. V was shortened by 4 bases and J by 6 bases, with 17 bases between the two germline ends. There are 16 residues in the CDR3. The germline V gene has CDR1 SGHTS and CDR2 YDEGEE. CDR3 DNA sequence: TGTGCCAGCAGCCAACAGCTGTTCTGGGCTAATTCACCCCTCCACTTT. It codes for CASSQQLFWANSPLHF. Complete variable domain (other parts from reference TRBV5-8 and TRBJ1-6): EAGVTQSPTHLIKTRGQQATLRCSPISGHTSVYWYQQALGLGLQFLLWYDEGEERNRGNFPPRFSGRQFPNYSSELNVNALELEDSALYLCASSQQLFWANSPLHFGNGTRLTVT.

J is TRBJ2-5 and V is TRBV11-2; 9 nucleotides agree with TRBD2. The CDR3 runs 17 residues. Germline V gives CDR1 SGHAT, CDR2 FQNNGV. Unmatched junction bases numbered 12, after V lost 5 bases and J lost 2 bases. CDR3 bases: TGTGCCAGCAGCCCCGGTGGCCTAGCGGGAAAACAAGAGACCCAGTACTTC. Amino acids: CASSPGGLAGKQETQYF. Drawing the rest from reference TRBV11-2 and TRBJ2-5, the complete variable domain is EAGVAQSPRYKIIEKRQSVAFWCNPISGHATLYWYQQILGQGPKLLIQFQNNGVVDDSQLPKDRFSAERLKGVDSTLKIQPAKLEDSAVYLCASSPGGLAGKQETQYFGPGTRLLVL.

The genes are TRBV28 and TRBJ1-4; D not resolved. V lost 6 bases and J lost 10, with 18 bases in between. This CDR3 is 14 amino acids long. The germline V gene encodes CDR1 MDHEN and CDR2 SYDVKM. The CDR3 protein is CASRDYTAKPKLFF. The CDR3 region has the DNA TGTGCCAGCAGAGACTACACCGCGAAACCAAAACTGTTTTTT.

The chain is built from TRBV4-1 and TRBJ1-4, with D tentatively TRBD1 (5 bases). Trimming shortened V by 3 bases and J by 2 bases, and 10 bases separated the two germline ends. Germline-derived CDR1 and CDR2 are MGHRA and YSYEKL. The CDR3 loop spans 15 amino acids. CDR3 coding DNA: TGCGCCAGCAGCCACTCCAGGGTGACTAATGAAAAACTGTTTTTT. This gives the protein CASSHSRVTNEKLFF.

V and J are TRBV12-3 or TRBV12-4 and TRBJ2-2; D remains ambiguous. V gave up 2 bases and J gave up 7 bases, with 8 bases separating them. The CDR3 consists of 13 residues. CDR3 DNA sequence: TGTGCCAGCAGTTTAATCGCGGTCGGGGAGCTGTTTTTT. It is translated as CASSLIAVGELFF.

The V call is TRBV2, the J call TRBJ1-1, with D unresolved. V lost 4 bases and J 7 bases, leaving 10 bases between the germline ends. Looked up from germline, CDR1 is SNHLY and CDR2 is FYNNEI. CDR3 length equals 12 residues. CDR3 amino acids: CASSVLPGEAFF. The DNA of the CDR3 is TGTGCCAGCAGTGTACTACCGGGTGAAGCTTTCTTT.

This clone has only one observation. CDR3 sequence reads: CASSFPQGRANVLTF. As DNA, the CDR3 is TGTGCCAGCAGCTTCCCACAGGGGAGGGCCAACGTCCTGACTTTC. This sequence joins TRBV5-4 and TRBJ2-6, with 7 bases lining up with TRBD1. The CDR3 loop spans 15 amino acids. The J segment lost 5 bases and the V segment lost 2 bases, leaving 4 bases of the junction unmatched. Looked up from germline, CDR1 is SGHNT and CDR2 is YYREEE (reference sequence).

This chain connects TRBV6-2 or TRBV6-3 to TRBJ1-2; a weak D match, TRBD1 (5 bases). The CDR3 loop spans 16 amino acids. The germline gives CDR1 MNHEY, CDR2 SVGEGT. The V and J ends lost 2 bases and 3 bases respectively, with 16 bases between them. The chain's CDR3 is CASSYLSGEIDYGYTF. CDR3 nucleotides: TGTGCCAGCAGTTACCTTTCGGGGGAGATTGACTATGGCTACACCTTC.

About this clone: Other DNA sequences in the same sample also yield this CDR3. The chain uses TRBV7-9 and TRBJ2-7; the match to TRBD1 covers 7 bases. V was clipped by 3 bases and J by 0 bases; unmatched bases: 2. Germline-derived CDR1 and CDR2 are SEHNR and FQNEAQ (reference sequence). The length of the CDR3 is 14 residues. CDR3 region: CASSLAGGSYEQYF. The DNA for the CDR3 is TGTGCCAGCAGCTTGGCAGGGGGCTCCTACGAGCAGTACTTC.